The TCR beta chain under discussion was sequenced for a study of monozygotic twins with inflammatory bowel disease. Study results and caveats: Concordance status among twins (concordant versus discordant) showed no link to repertoire similarity, possibly from limited power.

With respect to this clonotype: The antigen is unknown.

Germline V lookup: CDR1 MDHEN, CDR2 SYDVKM. CDR3 length: 16 amino acids. For each CDR3 protein, TCRdb gives one entry from its re-call of the 5' RACE reads, without DNA. Its table lists more than 350,000 distinct CDR3 sequences. The source of this sequence is a human donor with ulcerative colitis or Crohn's disease, or a healthy co-twin of an affected twin (not recorded which). The J gene is TRBJ1-1, the V gene TRBV28. Sequencing input: blood. The CDR3 protein is CASSIIDGSLGTEAFF.